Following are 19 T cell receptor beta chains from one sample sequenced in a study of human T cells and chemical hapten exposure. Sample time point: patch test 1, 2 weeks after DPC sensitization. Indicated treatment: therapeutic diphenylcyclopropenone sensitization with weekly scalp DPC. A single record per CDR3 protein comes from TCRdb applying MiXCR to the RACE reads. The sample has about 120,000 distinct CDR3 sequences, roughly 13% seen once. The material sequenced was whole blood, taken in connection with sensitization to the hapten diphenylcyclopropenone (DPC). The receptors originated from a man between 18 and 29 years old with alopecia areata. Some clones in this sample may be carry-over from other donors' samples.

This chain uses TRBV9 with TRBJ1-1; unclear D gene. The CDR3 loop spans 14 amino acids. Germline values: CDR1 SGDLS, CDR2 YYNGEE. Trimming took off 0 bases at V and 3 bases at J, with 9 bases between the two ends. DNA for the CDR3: TGTGCCAGCAGCGTAGGGGGTTTTGACACTGAAGCTTTCTTT. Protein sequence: CASSVGGFDTEAFF. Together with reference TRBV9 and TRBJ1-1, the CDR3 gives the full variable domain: DSGVTQTPKHLITATGQRVTLRCSPRSGDLSVYWYQQSLDQGLQFLIQYYNGEERAKGNILERFSAQQFPDLHSELNLSSLELGDSALYFCASSVGGFDTEAFFGQGTRLTVV.

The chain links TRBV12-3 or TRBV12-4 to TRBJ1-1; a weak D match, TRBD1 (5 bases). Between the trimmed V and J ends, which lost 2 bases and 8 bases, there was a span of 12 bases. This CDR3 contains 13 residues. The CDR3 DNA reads TGTGCCAGCAGTTTATCCCACAGGTTCGAAGCTTTCTTT. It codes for CASSLSHRFEAFF.

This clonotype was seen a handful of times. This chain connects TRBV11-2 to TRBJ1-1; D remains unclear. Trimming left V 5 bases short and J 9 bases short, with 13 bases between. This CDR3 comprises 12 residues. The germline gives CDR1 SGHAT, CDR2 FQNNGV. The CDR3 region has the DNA TGTGCCAGCAGCCCACTACGGTCTCAAGCTTTCTTT. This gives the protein CASSPLRSQAFF.

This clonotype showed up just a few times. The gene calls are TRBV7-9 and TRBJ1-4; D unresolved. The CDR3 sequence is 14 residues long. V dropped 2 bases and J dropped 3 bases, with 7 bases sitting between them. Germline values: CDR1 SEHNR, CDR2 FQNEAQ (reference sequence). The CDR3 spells CASSLIQPNEKLFF. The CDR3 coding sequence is TGTGCCAGCAGCTTAATACAGCCTAATGAAAAACTGTTTTTT.

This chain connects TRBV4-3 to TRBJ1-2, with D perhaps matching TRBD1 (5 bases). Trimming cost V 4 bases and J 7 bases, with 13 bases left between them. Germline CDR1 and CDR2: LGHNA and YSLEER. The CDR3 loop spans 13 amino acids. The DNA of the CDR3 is TGCGCCAGCAGCCCCCTATCCGGGGCTGGCTACACCTTC. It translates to CASSPLSGAGYTF.

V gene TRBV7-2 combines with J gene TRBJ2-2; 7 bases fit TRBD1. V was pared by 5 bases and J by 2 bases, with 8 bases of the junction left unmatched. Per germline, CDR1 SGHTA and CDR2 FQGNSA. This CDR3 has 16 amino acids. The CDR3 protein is CASSRGQALNTGELFF. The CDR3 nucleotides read TGTGCCAGCAGCAGAGGACAGGCCCTTAACACCGGGGAGCTGTTTTTT.

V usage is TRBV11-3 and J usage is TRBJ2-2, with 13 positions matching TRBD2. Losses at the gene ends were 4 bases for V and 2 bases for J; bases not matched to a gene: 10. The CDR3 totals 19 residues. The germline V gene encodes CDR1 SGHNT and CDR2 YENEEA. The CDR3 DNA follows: TGTGCCAGCAGCTCCTATGGACTAGCGGGGGCCCCTAACACCGGGGAGCTGTTTTTT. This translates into CASSSYGLAGAPNTGELFF.

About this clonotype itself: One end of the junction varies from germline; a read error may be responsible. The CDR3: CASSLFGRATDSQYF. CDR3 DNA: TGTGCCAGCAGCTTGTTTGGCAGGGCGACAGATTCGCAGTATTTT. The chain uses TRBV5-4 and TRBJ2-3; perhaps TRBD1 as D (5 bases). The germline gives CDR1 SGHNT, CDR2 YYREEE (reference sequence). The CDR3 length is 15 residues.

CDR3 sequence (DNA): TGTGCCAGCAGCCCGCGACTAGCGGAGAATGAGCAGTTCTTC. Translation gives CASSPRLAENEQFF. The genes are TRBV7-9 and TRBJ2-1; 9 bases agree with TRBD2. Germline lookup yields CDR1 SEHNR and CDR2 FQNEAQ (reference sequence). V lost 5 bases and J lost 7; bases outside the gene matches: 6. The CDR3 length is 14 residues.

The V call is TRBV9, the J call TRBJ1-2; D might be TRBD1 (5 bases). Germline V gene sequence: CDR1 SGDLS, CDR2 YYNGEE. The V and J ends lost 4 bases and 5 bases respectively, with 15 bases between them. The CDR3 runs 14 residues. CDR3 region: CASSSHGDHYGYTF. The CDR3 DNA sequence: TGTGCCAGCAGCTCTCACGGGGACCATTATGGCTACACCTTC.

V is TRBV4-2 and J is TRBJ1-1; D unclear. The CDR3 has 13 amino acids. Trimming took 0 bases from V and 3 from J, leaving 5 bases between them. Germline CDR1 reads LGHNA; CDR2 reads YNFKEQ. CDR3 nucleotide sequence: TGTGCCAGCAGCCAAGATCGAGACACTGAAGCTTTCTTT. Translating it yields CASSQDRDTEAFF.

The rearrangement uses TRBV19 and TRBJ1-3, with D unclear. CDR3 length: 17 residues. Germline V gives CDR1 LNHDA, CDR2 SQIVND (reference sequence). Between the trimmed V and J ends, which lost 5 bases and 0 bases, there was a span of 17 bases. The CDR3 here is CASSSTYAVSSGNTIYF. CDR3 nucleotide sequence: TGTGCCAGTAGTTCTACGTACGCGGTGAGCTCTGGAAACACCATATATTTT.

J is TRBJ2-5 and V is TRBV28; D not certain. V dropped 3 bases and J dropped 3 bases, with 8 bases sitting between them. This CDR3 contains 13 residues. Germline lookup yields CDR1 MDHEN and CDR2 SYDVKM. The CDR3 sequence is CASSLARKETQYF. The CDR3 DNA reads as TGTGCCAGCAGTTTGGCCAGGAAAGAGACCCAGTACTTC.

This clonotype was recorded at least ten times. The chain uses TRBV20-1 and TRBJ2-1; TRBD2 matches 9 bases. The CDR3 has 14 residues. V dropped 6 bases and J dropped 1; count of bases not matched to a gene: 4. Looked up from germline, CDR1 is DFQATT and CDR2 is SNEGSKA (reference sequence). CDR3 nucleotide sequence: TGCAGTGCCAGGACTAGCGAATCCTACAATGAGCAGTTCTTC. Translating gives CSARTSESYNEQFF.

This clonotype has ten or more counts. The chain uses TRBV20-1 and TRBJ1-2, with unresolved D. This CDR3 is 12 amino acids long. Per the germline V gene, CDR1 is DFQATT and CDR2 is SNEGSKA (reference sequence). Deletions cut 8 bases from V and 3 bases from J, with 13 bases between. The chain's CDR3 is CSPPKTDYGYTF. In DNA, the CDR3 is TGCAGTCCCCCCAAAACAGACTATGGCTACACCTTC.

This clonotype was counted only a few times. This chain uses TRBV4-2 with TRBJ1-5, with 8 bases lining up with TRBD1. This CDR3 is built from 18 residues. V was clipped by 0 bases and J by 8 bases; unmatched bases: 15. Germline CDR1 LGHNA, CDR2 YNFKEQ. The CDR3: CASSQDQLSGGTGKPQHF. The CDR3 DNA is TGTGCCAGCAGCCAAGACCAATTATCAGGGGGCACCGGGAAGCCCCAGCATTTT.

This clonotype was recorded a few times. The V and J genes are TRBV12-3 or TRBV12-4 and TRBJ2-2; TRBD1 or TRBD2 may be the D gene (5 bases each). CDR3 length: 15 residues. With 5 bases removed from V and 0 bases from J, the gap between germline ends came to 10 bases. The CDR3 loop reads CASSPGTSNTGELFF. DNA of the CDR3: TGTGCCAGCAGTCCCGGGACCTCGAACACCGGGGAGCTGTTTTTT.

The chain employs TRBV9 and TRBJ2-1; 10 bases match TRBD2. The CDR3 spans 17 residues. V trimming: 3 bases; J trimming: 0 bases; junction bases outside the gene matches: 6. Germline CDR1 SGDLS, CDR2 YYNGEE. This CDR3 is CASSGGLAVSSYNEQFF. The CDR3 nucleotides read TGTGCCAGCAGCGGCGGACTAGCGGTGAGCTCCTACAATGAGCAGTTCTTC.

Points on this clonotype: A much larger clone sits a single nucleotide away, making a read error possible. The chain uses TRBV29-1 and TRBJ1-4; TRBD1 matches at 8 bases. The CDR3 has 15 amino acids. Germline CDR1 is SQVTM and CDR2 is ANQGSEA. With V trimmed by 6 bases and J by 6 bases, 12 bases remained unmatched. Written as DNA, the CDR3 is TGCAGCGTCCGTACAATGACAGGGGCTCATGAAAAACTGTTTTTT. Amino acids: CSVRTMTGAHEKLFF.